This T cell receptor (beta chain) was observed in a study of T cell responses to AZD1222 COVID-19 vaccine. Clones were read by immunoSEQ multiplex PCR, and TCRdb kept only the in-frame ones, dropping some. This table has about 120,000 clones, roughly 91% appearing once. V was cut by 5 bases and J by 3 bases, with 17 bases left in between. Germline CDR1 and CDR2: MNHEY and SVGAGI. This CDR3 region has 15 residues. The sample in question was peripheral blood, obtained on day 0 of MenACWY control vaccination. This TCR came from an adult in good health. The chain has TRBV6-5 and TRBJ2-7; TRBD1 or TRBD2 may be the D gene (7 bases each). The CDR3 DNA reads TGTGCCAGCAGTCCCTCAGGGGGAGGGTTCTACGAGCAGTACTTC. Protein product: CASSPSGGGFYEQYF.